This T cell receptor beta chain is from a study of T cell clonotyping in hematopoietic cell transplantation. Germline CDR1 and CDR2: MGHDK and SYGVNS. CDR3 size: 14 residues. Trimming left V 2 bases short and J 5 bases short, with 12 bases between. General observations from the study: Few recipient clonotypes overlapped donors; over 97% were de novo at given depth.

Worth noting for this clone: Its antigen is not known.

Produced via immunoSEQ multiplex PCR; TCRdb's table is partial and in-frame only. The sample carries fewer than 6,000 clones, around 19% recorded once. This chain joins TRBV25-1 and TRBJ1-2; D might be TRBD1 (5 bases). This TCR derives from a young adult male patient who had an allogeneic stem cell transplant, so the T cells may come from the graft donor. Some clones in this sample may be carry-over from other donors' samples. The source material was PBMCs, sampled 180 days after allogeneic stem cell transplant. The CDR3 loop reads CASSERGKGYGYTF. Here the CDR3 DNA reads TGTGCCAGCAGTGAAAGGGGAAAGGGTTATGGCTACACCTTC.